This T cell receptor beta chain was observed in a study of blood T cell repertoires in COVID-19. Study context: Samples of COVID-19 (acute and convalescent) were obtained from the United States, Italy and Spain. Sources were T cells, B-cell-depleted T cells, or PBMCs; the material itself was cDNA or gDNA.

CDR1 is SGHAT, CDR2 FQNNGV, per germline. The CDR3 covers 15 residues. Trimming stripped 5 bases from V and 4 bases from J, with 15 bases between. In the original processing: Estimation of nucleated cell counts was performed using reference gene primer amplification. The table came from immunoSEQ multiplex PCR; TCRdb's copy has only in-frame clones and leaves some out. The V and J calls and the clone size are those of that table, but D and trimming were determined from the DNA. The sample records approximately 30,000 clones, around 85% being singletons. Input material: peripheral blood. This chain uses TRBV11-2 with TRBJ1-5; possibly TRBD1 for D (6 bases). The sequence was obtained from a human donor in a cohort sampled during active COVID-19. The CDR3 DNA reads TGTGCCAGCAGCCAAGGACAGCTACCTAATCAGCCCCAGCATTTT. Amino acid sequence: CASSQGQLPNQPQHF.